The source of this TCR beta chain is a study of shared clonotypes between healthy human individuals. At the level of the study: Three plates were used per donor for CD4 naive, three for CD4 memory, two for CD8 naive and one for CD8 memory.

Researchers divided each subset's genomic DNA evenly across several immunoSEQ plates. Some clones are missing from TCRdb's copy, which holds only in-frame ones; the method was immunoSEQ multiplex PCR. Found here are approximately 2,000,000 clones, approximately 92% of them singletons; the top ten hold about 1.7%. Study-level points and caveats: Despite large depth, rarefaction showed incomplete sorted-subset sequencing. All-four-donor shared clonotypes had higher generation probabilities than non-shared clonotypes did.

The naive CD8 subset, CD45RO-negative cells positively selected for CCR7, excluded terminally differentiated effector memory CD45RA+ cells. Trimming shortened V by 1 base and J by 2 bases, and 15 bases separated the two germline ends. There are 16 residues in the CDR3. Germline values: CDR1 SQVTM, CDR2 ANQGSEA. On this clone itself: No antigen is known for it.

Sequencing was performed on naive CD8+ T cells from PBMCs. The chain carries TRBV29-1 and TRBJ2-4, with D tentatively TRBD1 or TRBD2 (5 bases each). The sequence was collected from a young man in good health. Some clones in this sample may be carry-over from other donors' samples. CDR3 bases: TGCAGCGTTGAAGGGGACGGCTCTTTTACCAAAAACATTCAGTACTTC. It yields the protein CSVEGDGSFTKNIQYF.